One and the same sample provided the 14 T cell receptor beta chains below, sequenced in a study of Ad26.COV2.S vaccination and SARS-CoV-2 variants. Repertoires were generated with immunoSEQ multiplex PCR, while TCRdb's copy carries only in-frame clones and drops some. The table includes hundreds of thousands of clones, roughly nine tenths detected once. Treatment: about 20 received Ad26.COV2.S at low or high dose, single or two shots; about 5 received placebo; per-sample allocation not given. Sampling took place 63 days after the first vaccine or placebo injection. The sample in question was peripheral blood, obtained in a trial of Ad26.COV2.S vaccine versus placebo. These receptors were taken from a person between 18 and 65 years old who received the Ad26.COV2.S COVID-19 vaccine or a placebo.

As DNA, the CDR3 is TGTGCCAGCAGTAGGGTGTGGCAGGGGAATCAGCCCCAGCATTTT. Translated: CASSRVWQGNQPQHF. J is TRBJ1-5 and V is TRBV28; a weak D match, TRBD1 (6 bases). The V end lost 5 bases, the J end lost 4 bases, and 15 bases lay between the germline ends. The CDR3 is made up of 15 amino acids. Germline lookup yields CDR1 MDHEN and CDR2 SYDVKM.

The chain combines TRBV2 with TRBJ2-7; D remains ambiguous. CDR1 is SNHLY, CDR2 FYNNEI, per germline. The V end was cut by 2 bases, the J end by 2 bases, with 4 bases between. The CDR3 sequence is 12 residues long. In nucleotides, the CDR3 is TGTGCCAGCAGTGAACAGGCCTACGAGCAGTACGTC. The encoded protein is CASSEQAYEQYV.

The chain uses TRBV6-5 and TRBJ1-2, with TRBD1 identical over 7 bases. The germline V gene encodes CDR1 MNHEY and CDR2 SVGAGI. After removal of 6 bases from V and 3 bases from J, the junction contained 7 bases not matched to a gene. The length of the CDR3 is 14 residues. For the CDR3, the DNA is TGTGCCAGCAGCCAACAGGGGAATTACTATGGCTACACCTTC. As protein: CASSQQGNYYGYTF.

The V gene is TRBV30, the J gene TRBJ1-1; D perhaps matches TRBD1 (5 bases). V lost 3 bases and J lost 8, with 16 bases in between. CDR1 and CDR2 (germline): GTSNPN, SVGIG (reference sequence). The CDR3 contains 13 residues. CDR3 DNA: TGTGCCTGGAGCCGATCCCGGGACGGAGAAGCTTTCTTT. It translates to CAWSRSRDGEAFF. Looking up the rest from reference TRBV30 and TRBJ1-1 gives the full variable domain: SQTIHQWPATLVQPVGSPLSLECTVEGTSNPNLYWYRQAAGRGLQLLFYSVGIGQISSEVPQNLSASRPQDRQFILSSKKLLLSDSGFYLCAWSRSRDGEAFFGQGTRLTVV.

The J gene is TRBJ2-5, the V gene TRBV7-3; 7 bases line up with TRBD1. V lost 5 bases to trimming and J lost 5 bases; unmatched junction nucleotides: 5. CDR1 is SGHTA, CDR2 FQGTGA, per germline. The CDR3 covers 13 residues. The CDR3 here is CASSPPGQETQYF. CDR3 in DNA: TGTGCCAGCAGCCCCCCGGGACAGGAGACCCAGTACTTC. The variable domain in full, completed from reference TRBV7-3 and TRBJ2-5, reads GAGVSQTPSNKVTEKGKYVELRCDPISGHTALYWYRQSLGQGPEFLIYFQGTGAADDSGLPNDRFFAVRPEGSVSTLKIQRTERGDSAVYLCASSPPGQETQYFGPGTRLLVL.

The chain joins TRBV5-1 to TRBJ2-1; D not certain. This CDR3 contains 13 residues. Deletions cut 1 base from V and 8 bases from J, with 10 bases between. The V gene's germline CDR1 is SGHRS and CDR2 YFSETQ. CDR3 sequence (DNA): TGCGCCAGCAGCTTGTATTTGTCGGATGAGCAGTTCTTC. It codes for CASSLYLSDEQFF.

The V call is TRBV23-1, the J call TRBJ1-5; TRBD1 is a possible D gene (5 bases). TRBV23-1 is an ORF, and what it does is uncertain. Trimming took off 10 bases at V and 1 base at J, with 8 bases between the two ends. There are 12 residues in the CDR3. The CDR3 loop is CATRQSNQPQHF. The CDR3 coding sequence is TGCGCCACCCGACAGAGCAATCAGCCCCAGCATTTT.

The chain recombines TRBV5-1 with TRBJ2-5, with 8 bases lining up with TRBD2. J was trimmed by 5 bases and V by 6 bases; bases with no gene match: 12. The CDR3 contains 15 residues. Looked up from germline, CDR1 is SGHRS and CDR2 is YFSETQ. The CDR3 DNA reads TGCGCCAGCATCCCGGGCGGGGGGAATAGGGAGACCCAGTACTTC. This sequence encodes CASIPGGGNRETQYF.

This clone was recorded once. The chain combines TRBV15 with TRBJ1-5; TRBD1 matches at 10 bases. The germline gives CDR1 LNHNV, CDR2 YYDKDF (reference sequence). The CDR3 totals 15 residues. V lost 7 bases and J lost 3; bases outside the gene matches: 6. The CDR3, as DNA: TGTGCCACCACCCAGGGACAGGGGATCAATCAGCCCCAGCATTTT. Translation: CATTQGQGINQPQHF.

The chain joins TRBV29-1 to TRBJ2-3, with D perhaps assigned TRBD1 or TRBD2 (5 bases each). V was shortened by 5 bases and J by 1 base, with 10 bases between the two germline ends. Germline lookup yields CDR1 SQVTM and CDR2 ANQGSEA. The CDR3 is 13 residues long. In DNA, the CDR3 is TGCAGCGTTCAACTGGGGGGCACAGATACGCAGTATTTT. Protein sequence: CSVQLGGTDTQYF.

The V call is TRBV9, the J call TRBJ1-1; D gene uncertain. Germline CDR1 is SGDLS and CDR2 is YYNGEE. This CDR3 has 16 amino acids. V was trimmed by 3 bases and J by 1 base, leaving 16 bases between them. The CDR3: CASSAGSEGGNTEAFF. The CDR3 bases are TGTGCCAGCAGCGCCGGGTCCGAAGGTGGGAACACTGAAGCTTTCTTT.

V and J are TRBV27 and TRBJ2-3; 7 nucleotides match TRBD1. This CDR3 region has 15 residues. The V gene's germline CDR1 is MNHEY and CDR2 SMNVEV (reference sequence). The junction had 8 bases not matched to a gene; V was cut back by 6 bases and J by 2 bases. The CDR3 protein is CASSRPGTATDTQYF. The CDR3 DNA reads as TGTGCCAGCAGCCGTCCCGGGACAGCCACAGATACGCAGTATTTT.

As to this clone: In the same sample, other DNA sequences code for this CDR3. J is TRBJ2-3 and V is TRBV18; 12 bases line up with TRBD2. The CDR3 runs to 16 residues. Trimming removed 5 bases from V and 2 bases from J; junction bases left unmatched: 5. Germline V CDR1 and CDR2: KGHSH, LQKENI. The DNA for the CDR3 is TGTGCCAGCTCATTAGGACTAGCGGGGACCACAGATACGCAGTATTTT. The encoded protein is CASSLGLAGTTDTQYF.

The chain employs TRBV7-2 and TRBJ2-1; 8 positions match TRBD1. Germline CDR1 and CDR2: SGHTA and FQGNSA. V gave up 1 base and J gave up 4 bases; unmatched junction bases: 6. CDR3 length equals 16 residues. The CDR3 sequence: CASSLGWDRTYNEQFF. The DNA of the CDR3 is TGTGCCAGCAGCTTAGGTTGGGACAGGACTTACAATGAGCAGTTCTTC.